Given below is one T cell receptor (beta chain) in context. Methods used by the authors: Nucleated cell counts were estimated from reference gene primer amplification. Only in-frame clones appear in the TCRdb table, and some are missing; sequencing was by immunoSEQ multiplex PCR. That table is the source of V, J and clone size, and D and trimming were worked out from the DNA. This table holds some 90,000 clones, roughly 87% found once. These data belong to a study of blood T cell repertoires in COVID-19. Study overall: Sites across the United States, Italy and Spain contributed samples from acute and convalescent COVID-19. Sources were T cells, B-cell-depleted T cells, or PBMCs; the material itself was cDNA or gDNA.

This CDR3 is 13 amino acids long. Germline CDR1 GTSNPN, CDR2 SVGIG (reference sequence). V shed 3 bases and J shed 14 bases, with 17 bases lying between them. This TCR was recovered from a man between 50 and 59 years old with acute or convalescent COVID-19. The sample comprised peripheral blood. The gene calls are TRBV30 and TRBJ1-6; a weak D match, TRBD1 (5 bases). The CDR3 DNA follows: TGTGCCTGGAGACCCCCGGGGGTTTGGACCCTCCACTTT. It codes for CAWRPPGVWTLHF.